Listed below are T cell receptor beta chains from one sample, sequenced in a study of shared clonotypes between healthy human individuals. The assay was immunoSEQ multiplex PCR, and TCRdb's table has in-frame clones only and misses some. The sample holds roughly 2.5 million clones, approximately 90% seen once. Sequencing was performed on naive CD4+ T cells sorted from blood. All receptors derive from a man aged 18 to 29 in good health. The CDR3 runs from the conserved cysteine through the conserved F or W. Each record gives: clone size, CDR3 length, D gene, J gene, V gene, CDR3 DNA, CDR3 protein. D genes are given only for firm matches. Not every row has a clone size; where given, it reads once, few, many or a size class.

>-|17|TRBD2|TRBJ2-5|TRBV19
TGTGCCAGTAGCCCAAACCCGCTAGCGGGAGGGACAGAGACCCAGTACTTC
CASSPNPLAGGTETQYF
>-|15|-|TRBJ1-1|TRBV7-9
TGTGCCAGCAGCAGATTCGACAACTTGAACACTGAAGCTTTCTTT
CASSRFDNLNTEAFF
>-|15|TRBD2|TRBJ2-1|TRBV2
TGTGCCAGCAGCCGGGATAGCGGGATATTCAATGAGCAGTTCTTC
CASSRDSGIFNEQFF
>once|14|-|TRBJ2-7|TRBV11-1
TGTGCCAGCAGCTCGACGGGACTCGGCGGCGAGCAGTACTTC
CASSSTGLGGEQYF
>once|14|TRBD1|TRBJ1-2|TRBV27
TGTGCCAGCAGGGGACAGGGTCGGGCCTATGGCTACACCTTC
CASRGQGRAYGYTF
>-|14|TRBD1|TRBJ2-1|TRBV6-1
TGTGCCAGCGGTCGACAGGGGATCTGGAATGAGCAGTTCTTC
CASGRQGIWNEQFF
>-|14|-|TRBJ2-7|TRBV10-1
TGCGCCAGCAGTGAAGGACTCCCCCCAGCCGAGCAGTACTTC
CASSEGLPPAEQYF
>-|13|-|TRBJ2-3|TRBV21-1
TGTGCCAGCAGCGAAAGGGCTACAGATACGCAGTATTTT
CASSERATDTQYF
>-|15|TRBD1|TRBJ2-2|TRBV11-2
TGTGCCAGCAGCTTAGGTACAGGGGTTATCGGGGAGCTGTTTTTT
CASSLGTGVIGELFF
>-|15|-|TRBJ1-6|TRBV5-1
TGCGCCAGCAGCTTGGAGGGGGACTATAATTCACCCCTCCACTTT
CASSLEGDYNSPLHF
>-|13|TRBD1|TRBJ1-2|TRBV10-3
TGTGCCATCGACTTACAGGGGGCCGGGGGCTACACCTTC
CAIDLQGAGGYTF
>-|16|TRBD1|TRBJ1-3|TRBV7-9
TGTGCCAGCAGCCGCCCGGGACAGAACTCTGGAAACACCATATATTTT
CASSRPGQNSGNTIYF
>-|20|TRBD2|TRBJ2-7|TRBV2
TGTGCCAGCAGTCGTGGGGCGGCCGGGACTAGCGGGGGGGCCAGGTACGAGCAGTACTTC
CASSRGAAGTSGGARYEQYF
>-|17|TRBD1|TRBJ1-2|TRBV28
TGTGCCAGCAGTTTACTCATACGGACAGGGGCTATTACTGGCTACACCTTC
CASSLLIRTGAITGYTF
>-|14|-|TRBJ1-5|TRBV29-1
TGCAGCGGGTGGGAGGGGGTAACCAATCAGCCCCAGCATTTT
CSGWEGVTNQPQHF
>-|12|-|TRBJ1-2|TRBV7-3
TGTGCCAGCAGCTACCAGGGAAATGGCTACACCTTC
CASSYQGNGYTF
>-|14|-|TRBJ1-4|TRBV18
TGTGCCAGCTCACCTCAGGAATCGGGCGAAAAACTGTTTTTT
CASSPQESGEKLFF
>-|15|-|TRBJ2-7|TRBV6-5
TGTGCCAGCAGCCGAGGCGGCGGGACAGAATACGAGCAGTACTTC
CASSRGGGTEYEQYF
>-|16|-|TRBJ1-4|TRBV6-5
TGTGCCAGCAGTTACTCCGGCGCGTGGATAGGGGAAAAACTGTTTTTT
CASSYSGAWIGEKLFF
>-|14|-|TRBJ1-1|TRBV13
TGTGCCAGCAGCTCCTATCTATTGAACACTGAAGCTTTCTTT
CASSSYLLNTEAFF
>-|14|-|TRBJ2-7|TRBV4-3
TGCGCCAGCAGCCAAGCCCCGGGGACCTACGAGCAGTACTTC
CASSQAPGTYEQYF
>few|11|-|TRBJ1-1|TRBV20-1
TGCAGTGCTAGAGATGCGGTCCGTGCTTTCTTT
CSARDAVRAFF
>once|14|-|TRBJ1-6|TRBV2
TGTGCCAGCAGCTTTCAGGTGAATAATTCACCCCTCCACTTT
CASSFQVNNSPLHF
>-|15|TRBD1|TRBJ1-2|TRBV6-5
TGTGCCAGCAGTCCCGACAGGGGGGCTAACTATGGCTACACCTTC
CASSPDRGANYGYTF
>-|15|TRBD1|TRBJ1-2|TRBV30
TGTGCCTGGAGCCAAGGACAGGGGATCCGGTATGGCTACACCTTC
CAWSQGQGIRYGYTF
>-|14|-|TRBJ2-3|TRBV5-1
TGCGCCAGCATGGTCAGGACTAGCACAGATACGCAGTATTTT
CASMVRTSTDTQYF
>-|15|-|TRBJ2-7|TRBV5-1
TGCGCCAGCAGCCCGGCGCCAGGGGTCACCTACGAGCAGTACTTC
CASSPAPGVTYEQYF
>-|16|-|TRBJ1-5|TRBV28
TGTGCCAGCAGCCGTTTGGAGTACGGGGGCAATCAGCCCCAGCATTTT
CASSRLEYGGNQPQHF
>-|16|TRBD2|TRBJ2-7|TRBV27
TGTGCCAGCAGTTTAATTGCGGGGGGAAGCTCCTACGAGCAGTACTTC
CASSLIAGGSSYEQYF
>-|13|-|TRBJ1-1|TRBV6-4
TGTGCCAGCAGTACGGGACCCCTCGGGGAAGCTTTCTTT
CASSTGPLGEAFF
>-|18|TRBD1|TRBJ2-2|TRBV2
TGTGCCAGCCAATCCGGGACAGGCCCTAACTCGAACACCGGGGAGCTGTTTTTT
CASQSGTGPNSNTGELFF
>-|14|-|TRBJ2-7|TRBV11-2
TGTGCCAGCAGCGCGGGCTCGGCAGGCTACGAGCAGTACTTC
CASSAGSAGYEQYF
>-|14|-|TRBJ2-7|TRBV2
TGTGCCAGCAGTGGAGCGAACAGGGTCAACGAGCAGTACTTC
CASSGANRVNEQYF
>-|19|TRBD1|TRBJ2-4|TRBV18
TGTGCCAGCTCACCTCCCGGGACAGAGACCCAGCTAGCCAAAAACATTCAGTACTTC
CASSPPGTETQLAKNIQYF
>-|18|TRBD1|TRBJ1-3|TRBV4-1
TGCGCCAGCAGCCAACCCCCTCCACAGGGGCTTTCTGGAAACACCATATATTTT
CASSQPPPQGLSGNTIYF
>-|13|-|TRBJ1-2|TRBV7-9
TGTGCCAGCAGCCATGAGGGGGGTAATGGCTACACCTTC
CASSHEGGNGYTF
>-|13|-|TRBJ2-5|TRBV18
TGTGCCAGCTCACCACGACTAGTAGAGACCCAGTACTTC
CASSPRLVETQYF
>-|15|-|TRBJ1-4|TRBV11-2
TGTGCCAGCAGCCTCTCCGGGACGGTGAATGAAAAACTGTTTTTT
CASSLSGTVNEKLFF
>-|12|-|TRBJ2-7|TRBV2
TGTGCCAGCAATGTCCGACCCGGGGAGCAGTACTTC
CASNVRPGEQYF
>-|14|TRBD2|TRBJ2-3|TRBV6-5
TGTGCCAGCAGTCCTTGGACTAGCGGCGCTACGCAGTATTTT
CASSPWTSGATQYF
>once|14|-|TRBJ1-1|TRBV27
TGTGCCAGCAGGGACTTCAGGGTGAACACTGAAGCTTTCTTT
CASRDFRVNTEAFF